The T cell receptor beta chain described here comes from a study of T-cell reconstitution after alpha-beta-depleted transplantation in children. This CDR3 region has 17 residues. The V gene end was trimmed by 1 base and the J gene end by 5 bases; junction bases not matched to a gene: 11. Germline V gene sequence: CDR1 MGHRA, CDR2 YSYEKL. Study-wide results and limits: At one year after transplant, newly produced T cells mostly accounted for T-cell counts and diversity. Where alpha-beta T cells came from about two months after transplant was reportedly several hundred expanded graft clones.

During its preparation, the TCRbeta library received unique molecular identifiers. TCRdb analysed the PCR reads with MiXCR anew, one entry per CDR3 protein. The sample includes 250,000 to 300,000 distinct CDR3 sequences, around 7.1% of them seen just once. As concerns this clonotype: What it binds is not known.

The V and J genes are TRBV4-1 and TRBJ2-1; TRBD2 aligns across 7 bases. Here the sequenced sample was peripheral blood, taken 360 days after TCRalphabeta/CD19-depleted stem cell transplant. The source is a female patient aged 2 to 10 who had a stem cell transplant for Fanconi anemia, so the T cells may come from the graft donor. The CDR3 protein is CASSQGFPAGAHNEQFF. CDR3 sequence (DNA): TGCGCCAGCAGCCAAGGGTTTCCCGCGGGAGCCCACAATGAGCAGTTCTTC.